This TCR beta chain was found in a study of identical twins. This clonotype was seen a few times. Its antigen is still unknown. Study-wide results and caveats: Among monozygotic twins, out-of-frame TCR alpha sharing exceeded what models predicted.

It was template switching that added a universal primer site, and there were unique molecular identifiers on the cDNA. TCRdb analysed the 5' RACE reads with MiXCR anew, one entry per CDR3 protein. The table records 1.5 million or so distinct CDR3 sequences, less than 35% of them present only once. This clonotype was obtained from a newborn girl in good health. Sequencing input: cord blood.

The CDR3 spells CASSQELIGAYGYTF. In DNA, the CDR3 is TGTGCCAGCAGCCAAGAATTGATCGGGGCCTATGGCTACACCTTC. The chain carries TRBV3-1 and TRBJ1-2; possible D gene TRBD1, 5 bases. Per the germline V gene, CDR1 is LGHDT and CDR2 is YNNKEL (reference sequence). The V and J ends lost 0 bases and 4 bases respectively, with 12 bases between them. The CDR3 contains 15 residues.